This paragraph reports one TCR beta chain. The CDR3 extends over 12 amino acids. The germline CDR1 and CDR2 sequences are MNHNS and SASEGT. V dropped 3 bases and J dropped 8 bases, with 5 bases sitting between them. The data are from a study of blood T cell repertoires in COVID-19. In the original analysis: By means of reference gene primer amplification, nucleated cell counts were estimated. TCRdb's table, derived via immunoSEQ multiplex PCR, lists solely in-frame clones and lacks some. V and J calls and clone size come straight from that table; D and trimming were deduced from the DNA. Counted here are roughly 250,000 clones, around 80% occurring once; the ten biggest clones make up 3% to 4%.

Sequenced: peripheral blood. The receptor was derived from a middle-aged woman with active or convalescent COVID-19. V and J are TRBV6-1 and TRBJ1-6, with D unresolved. The CDR3 region has the DNA TGTGCCAGCAGTGACGGTGATTCACCCCTCCACTTT. It specifies CASSDGDSPLHF.